In its sample, the clone carrying this TCR beta chain was seen a few times. The antigen is not known. The sample belongs to a study of T cell clones after liver transplantation. About the study: Pre-transplant mixed lymphocyte reactions yielded third-party-reactive TCRbeta sequences as comparators for graft-donor-reactive sequences. Draws occurred before transplant, before withdrawal, and after complete or failed withdrawal.

This CDR3 is built from 15 residues. CDR1 is SNHLY and CDR2 is FYNNEI in the germline V gene. V was clipped by 0 bases and J by 8 bases, with 16 bases between them. Overall study findings and caveats: In most of the 8 subjects, circulating graft-donor-reactive CD4 TCRbeta sequences fell significantly after transplant.

Clones were sequenced by immunoSEQ multiplex PCR, and TCRdb holds only the in-frame ones, with some missing. The sample contains 50,000 to 60,000 clones, 70% of which appear only once. Material: CD4+ T cells from blood, obtained at the approximately 15-month timepoint. This receptor was taken from a human patient who received a liver transplant. Some of these T cells may belong to the graft donor. The rearrangement links TRBV2 to TRBJ1-2; TRBD1 might be the D (5 bases). Here the CDR3 reads CASSEAQGEVRGYTF. The CDR3 nucleotides are TGTGCCAGCAGTGAAGCGCAGGGTGAGGTACGAGGCTACACCTTC.